This TCR beta chain came from a study of shared clonotypes between healthy human individuals (dated by TCRdb to the early 2020s). Some background on the complete study: A couple of women and three men aged 18 to 49 years were included in the cohort. Per donor, three plates each were used for CD4 naive and CD4 memory, two for CD8 naive, and one for CD8 memory. To estimate repertoire size and how much clonotypes are shared between individuals, the study performed deep sequencing of blood TCR repertoires from 4 to 6 healthy adults. Libraries were prepared and TCR repertoires were sequenced by different laboratories using diverse techniques, in order to increase sequencing depth and limit assay-specific biases. Per donor, leukapheresis produced somewhere between about 0.85 and 10 billion PBMCs.

The germline V gene encodes CDR1 MNHEY and CDR2 SVGAGI. The CDR3, from cysteine to phenylalanine, totals 14 residues. Kept here is only the CDR3 DNA, which spans 42 bases and is read in frame from base 1. For this chain, trimming is 4 bases at the V end and 4 bases at the J end, and the number of junction bases without a gene match is 3. General conclusions and limits of the study: Even with the large sequencing depth, rarefaction of the sorted-subset datasets indicated that sequencing was incomplete. Across a few donors, roughly 5% of naive CD4, roughly 3.4% of naive CD8, around 2.5% of memory CD4, and 0.4% of memory CD8 clonotypes were shared. Naive subsets generally had larger estimated clonotype richness than memory subsets. Pairwise subsampling indicated that sequencing depth was expected to affect the degree of clonotype sharing among donors. Sampling was limited to blood, and TCR repertoires in tissue likely differ from TCR repertoires in blood. Compared with non-shared clonotypes, the clonotypes found in all four sorted-subset donors had higher generation probabilities. The small number of donors limited the genetic and exposure-history diversity represented.

To note about this clone: The target of this receptor is not known. No much larger clone is present one base from it, and per-base qualities are unavailable.

The donors were healthy, HIV-negative adults with no recently reported acute infections or vaccinations. Every donor was a Caucasian adult residing in Nashville, Tennessee, USA. CD8 memory samples consisted of magnetically selected CD45RO+ cells combined with CCR7-negative CD45RA+ effector memory (TemRA) cells. Blood was obtained by leukapheresis, after which PBMCs were separated by Ficoll-Histopaque density gradient centrifugation and cryopreserved in liquid nitrogen vapor phase. Analytical flow cytometry was used to check the purity and quantity of every magnetically sorted T cell population. Genomic DNA was isolated from every sorted fraction and measured by UV absorbance on a Nanodrop 2000c. Using the deep immunoSEQ assay, multiplex PCR amplified TCR CDR3 regions from genomic DNA. For each cell subset, the extracted genomic DNA was distributed evenly across all wells of several immunoSEQ 96-well plates, and each plate served as one replicate. For sorted subsets, around 200 ng genomic DNA, equal to about 30,000 T cell genomes, was loaded into each replicate PCR. Purified libraries were quantified with a Qubit 3.0 fluorometer, sized on a Bioanalyzer 2100, and re-quantified with the KAPA Library Quantification kit. Every immunoSEQ 96-well plate was sequenced on a dedicated single-read 150-cycle Illumina NextSeq 550 flow cell. As for how the authors treated the data: The immunoSEQ output contained only junctional sequences without quality scores, so filtering could not match that applied to full-length reads. To assign V/J genes and CDR3, sequences were annotated against IMGT germline references using PyIR, a Python wrapper for IgBLAST v1.9. Any read was removed if the V/J assignment was weak (E-value above 1e-6), the CDR3 was missing, or the read contained stop codons, out-of-frame junctions, or ambiguous translated residues. A V3J clonotype was defined by an identical inferred V gene, J gene, and CDR3 amino acid sequence. Percentage overlap between repertoires was computed as shared unique clonotypes divided by the size of the smaller repertoire. Repertoire richness was assessed with RTK rarefaction, the Chao1 estimator, and Recon v2.1 estimates of unobserved clonotypes. For all TCRbeta clonotypes obtained by the gDNA method from four donors, generation probabilities were computed with OLGA. TCRdb's version of the immuneACCESS table is confined to in-frame rearrangements and falls short of the full clone set. An unresolved V gene accounts for under half of the shortfall where checked; the remainder is of unknown origin. D and trimming were read from the DNA, whereas the V and J calls and clone size are those reported in that table. Present in this sample are under 350,000 clones, roughly 84% of which were seen just once. The biggest ten clones account for 15% to 20% of the sample.

The TCR comes from a man younger than 35 in good health. The V and J segments used are TRBV6-5 and TRBJ2-3; 9 of the junction bases match TRBD2. Sequencing was done on a sample of memory CD8+ T cells sorted from blood. Read against the paper, the sample's cell subset or site label means: CD45RO+ cells pooled with CCR7-negative TemRA cells. CDR3 protein: CASSLAGAADTQYF. The nucleotides read TGTGCCAGCAGTTTAGCGGGGGCGGCAGATACGCAGTATTTT.